Below are 9 T cell receptor beta chains sequenced from a single sample in a study of regulatory T cells in long-lasting Graves disease. Relying on iRepertoire HTBI primers and Arm-PCR of CDR3 regions, the team built TCR beta libraries. TCRdb re-called the multiplex PCR reads with MiXCR, one entry per CDR3 protein. The sample consists of approximately 480,000 distinct CDR3 sequences, 15% to 20% of them appearing once. Time point of the sample: newly diagnosed GD, antithyroid drugs for less than 3 months. RNA isolated from PBMCs was used to make the TCR library. This same sample was also taken into another study, of T cells in Graves' hyperthyroidism and ophthalmopathy.

Sequences were derived from peripheral blood mononuclear cells (PBMCs), sampled at new diagnosis, from a patient treated with antithyroid drugs. All receptors come from a man aged 40-49 years with Graves disease.

This clonotype has a handful of counts. This chain links TRBV7-9 with TRBJ2-1, with 11 positions matching TRBD2. V trimming: 2 bases; J trimming: 0 bases; junction bases outside the gene matches: 18. Looked up from germline, CDR1 is SEHNR and CDR2 is FQNEAQ (reference sequence). CDR3 length: 22 amino acids. The CDR3 is CASSLTSGSTLLIQSSYNEQFF. In DNA, the CDR3 is TGTGCCAGCAGCTTAACTAGCGGGAGTACTCTATTAATCCAGAGCTCCTACAATGAGCAGTTCTTC.

The sample holds many counts of this clonotype. J is TRBJ2-5 and V is TRBV7-9; D gene unclear. V lost 2 bases and J lost 4, with 11 bases in between. Germline-derived CDR1 and CDR2 are SEHNR and FQNEAQ (reference sequence). The CDR3 length is 14 residues. The CDR3: CASSLFGSRETQYF. For the CDR3, the DNA is TGTGCCAGCAGCTTATTTGGAAGTCGAGAGACCCAGTACTTC. The variable domain in full, with the rest retrieved from reference TRBV7-9 and TRBJ2-5, is DTGVSQNPRHKITKRGQNVTFRCDPISEHNRLYWYRQTLGQGPEFLTYFQNEAQLEKSRLLSDRFSAERPKGSFSTLEIQRTEQGDSAMYLCASSLFGSRETQYFGPGTRLLVL.

With respect to this clonotype: Being one base from a much bigger clone, this may be a read error. The rearrangement links TRBV10-1 to TRBJ2-7; possibly TRBD1 for D (5 bases). Trimming took 4 bases from V and 1 from J, leaving 14 bases between them. This CDR3 spans 15 amino acids. From germline, CDR1 is WNHNN and CDR2 SYGVQD (reference sequence). The CDR3 loop reads CASSGSIGASYEQYF. DNA of the CDR3: TGCGCCAGCAGTGGGTCGATTGGGGCATCCTACGAGCAGTACTTC.

The chain carries TRBV19 and TRBJ1-2, with D unclear. The CDR3 length is 12 residues. Germline assignment: CDR1 LNHDA and CDR2 SQIVND (reference sequence). Trimming cost V 4 bases and J 3 bases, with 6 bases left between them. For the CDR3, the DNA is TGTGCCAGTAGTACCTCCTACTATGGCTACACCTTC. This encodes CASSTSYYGYTF.

This clonotype occurred a few times. The CDR3 bases are TGTGCCAGCAGCCGACAGGGGGTCAACCCTCACGAGCAGTACTTC. Its translation: CASSRQGVNPHEQYF. The V call is TRBV3-1, the J call TRBJ2-7; 9 bases match TRBD1. Trimming cost V 4 bases and J 5 bases; bases outside gene matches: 9. The CDR3 extends over 15 amino acids. Germline V gene lookup returns CDR1 LGHDT and CDR2 YNNKEL (reference sequence).

The chain combines TRBV6-1 with TRBJ2-3; possible D gene TRBD2, 5 bases. CDR1 and CDR2 (germline): MNHNS, SASEGT. V lost 10 bases to trimming and J lost 0 bases, with 20 bases between them. This CDR3 region has 16 residues. The CDR3 bases are TGTGCCATACGCTACGGGGTTGGCGGGAGCACAGATACGCAGTATTTT. It specifies CAIRYGVGGSTDTQYF.

The chain employs TRBV28 and TRBJ2-1; 12 nucleotides line up with TRBD2. The V gene end was trimmed by 5 bases and the J gene end by 6 bases; junction bases not matched to a gene: 8. The CDR3 is made up of 16 amino acids. Germline V gene data show CDR1 as MDHEN and CDR2 as SYDVKM. CDR3 nucleotides: TGTGCCAGCAGTGGGTTGGGACTAGCGGGCGGCAATGAGCAGTTCTTC. Its protein product is CASSGLGLAGGNEQFF.

This clonotype was counted many times. The chain uses TRBV28 and TRBJ2-4; TRBD2 matches 9 bases. TRBJ2-7 matches the DNA end more closely, so the J call is doubtful. Germline V gene sequence: CDR1 MDHEN, CDR2 SYDVKM. The CDR3 is 15 residues long. The CDR3 sequence: CASSLHATSGYEQYF. CDR3 DNA: TGTGCCAGCAGTTTACACGCGACTAGCGGCTACGAGCAGTACTTC.

With regard to this clonotype: A far larger clone is only one base removed, so a read error is likely. V usage is TRBV2 and J usage is TRBJ2-1; D gene unclear. V shed 5 bases and J shed 10 bases, with 12 bases lying between them. The CDR3 has 12 residues. CDR1 is SNHLY and CDR2 is FYNNEI in the germline V gene. CDR3 sequence: CASSLFAGEQFF. CDR3 sequence (DNA): TGTGCCAGCAGTTTATTTGCTGGGGAGCAGTTCTTC.